This TCR beta chain was captured in a study of T cells in Graves' hyperthyroidism and ophthalmopathy. Whole-study results and caveats: The model identified upcoming ophthalmopathy a median about six months ahead of onset.

This clonotype showed up many times. The target antigen is unknown. The V gene's germline CDR1 is DFQATT and CDR2 SNEGSKA (reference sequence). The CDR3 covers 14 residues. V lost 2 bases and J lost 7; bases outside the gene matches: 7. RNA transcripts served as the template for amplifying TCR beta CDR3 regions. A set of HTBI primers served as the primers for a first-round RT-PCR of the TCR CDR3. MiXCR was run by TCRdb on the multiplex PCR reads, yielding one entry per CDR3 protein. The sample includes hundreds of thousands of distinct CDR3 sequences, over 15% of them seen just once. From around 11 ml of fresh peripheral blood, PBMCs were isolated.

The sample consisted of blood. The receptor was derived from a woman between 45 and 60 years old with Graves' hyperthyroidism that later progressed to Graves' ophthalmopathy. The rearrangement joins TRBV20-1 to TRBJ2-1, with 8 bases identical to TRBD2. This CDR3 reads CSARRRGDYNEQFF. DNA of the CDR3: TGCAGTGCTAGAAGGCGGGGGGACTATAATGAGCAGTTCTTC.